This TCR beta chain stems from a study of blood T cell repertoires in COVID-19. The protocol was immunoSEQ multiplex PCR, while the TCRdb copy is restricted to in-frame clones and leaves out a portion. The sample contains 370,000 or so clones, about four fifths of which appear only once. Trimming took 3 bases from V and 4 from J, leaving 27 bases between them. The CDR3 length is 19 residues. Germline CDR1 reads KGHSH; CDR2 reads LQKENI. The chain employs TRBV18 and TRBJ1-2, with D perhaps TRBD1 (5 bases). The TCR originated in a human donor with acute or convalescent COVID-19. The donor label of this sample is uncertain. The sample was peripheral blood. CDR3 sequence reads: CASSPPGLLLGPAAYGYTF. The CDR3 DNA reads TGTGCCAGCTCACCCCCGGGACTCCTCCTAGGGCCGGCGGCCTATGGCTACACCTTC.